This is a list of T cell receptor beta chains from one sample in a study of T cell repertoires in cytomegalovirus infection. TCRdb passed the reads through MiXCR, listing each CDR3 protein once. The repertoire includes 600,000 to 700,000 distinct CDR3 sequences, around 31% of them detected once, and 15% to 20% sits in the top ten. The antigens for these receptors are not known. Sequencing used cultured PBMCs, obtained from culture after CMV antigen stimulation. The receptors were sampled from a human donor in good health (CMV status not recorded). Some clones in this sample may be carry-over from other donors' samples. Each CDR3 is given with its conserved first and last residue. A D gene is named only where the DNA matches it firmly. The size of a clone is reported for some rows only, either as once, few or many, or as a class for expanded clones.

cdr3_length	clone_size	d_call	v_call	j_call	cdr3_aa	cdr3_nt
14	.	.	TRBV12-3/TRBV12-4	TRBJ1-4	CASNPGHSREKLFF	TGTGCCAGCAACCCGGGACACTCTAGGGAAAAACTGTTTTTT
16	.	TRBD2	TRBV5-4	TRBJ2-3	CASSTGGLADTDTQYF	TGTGCCAGCAGCACGGGAGGGTTAGCGGACACAGATACGCAGTATTTT
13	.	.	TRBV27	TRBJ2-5	CASSSGHKETQYF	TGTGCCAGCAGTTCAGGACACAAAGAGACCCAGTACTTC
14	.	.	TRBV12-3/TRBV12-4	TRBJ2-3	CASSGGEFADTQYF	TGTGCCAGCAGTGGAGGGGAGTTCGCAGATACGCAGTATTTT
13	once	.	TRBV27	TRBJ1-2	CATYSRGNYGYTF	TGTGCCACTTACTCGAGGGGCAACTATGGCTACACCTTC
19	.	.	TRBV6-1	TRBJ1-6	CASSEIRQGQYISNSPLHF	TGTGCCAGCAGTGAAATCAGGCAAGGGCAATACATATCTAATTCACCCCTCCACTTT
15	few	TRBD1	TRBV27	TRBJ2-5	CASREIRDSQETQYF	TGTGCCAGCAGAGAAATCCGGGACAGCCAAGAGACCCAGTACTTC
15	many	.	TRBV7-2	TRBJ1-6	CASSLVGFYNSPLHF	TGTGCCAGCAGCTTAGTTGGGTTCTATAATTCACCCCTCCACTTT
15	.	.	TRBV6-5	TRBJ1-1	CASSYSGSVGTEAFF	TGTGCCAGCAGTTACTCAGGGTCTGTGGGGACTGAAGCTTTCTTT
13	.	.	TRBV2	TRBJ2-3	CASTPLRTDTQYF	TGTGCCAGCACCCCGCTCAGAACAGATACGCAGTATTTT
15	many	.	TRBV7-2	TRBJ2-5	CASSLQGPGIETQYF	TGTGCCAGCAGCTTACAGGGGCCGGGGATAGAGACCCAGTACTTC